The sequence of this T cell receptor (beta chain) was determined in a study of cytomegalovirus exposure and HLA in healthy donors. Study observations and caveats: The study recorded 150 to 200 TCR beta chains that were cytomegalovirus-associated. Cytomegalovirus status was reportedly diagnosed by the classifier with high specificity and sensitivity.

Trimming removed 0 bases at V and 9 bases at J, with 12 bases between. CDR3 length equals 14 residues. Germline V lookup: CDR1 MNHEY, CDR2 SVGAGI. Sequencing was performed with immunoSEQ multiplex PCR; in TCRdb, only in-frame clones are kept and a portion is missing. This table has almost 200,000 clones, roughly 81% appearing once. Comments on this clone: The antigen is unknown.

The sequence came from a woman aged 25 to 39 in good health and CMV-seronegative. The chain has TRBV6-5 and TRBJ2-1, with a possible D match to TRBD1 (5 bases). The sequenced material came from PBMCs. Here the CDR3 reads CASSYSRTTGEQFF. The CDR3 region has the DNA TGTGCCAGCAGTTACTCGAGAACCACAGGTGAGCAGTTCTTC.